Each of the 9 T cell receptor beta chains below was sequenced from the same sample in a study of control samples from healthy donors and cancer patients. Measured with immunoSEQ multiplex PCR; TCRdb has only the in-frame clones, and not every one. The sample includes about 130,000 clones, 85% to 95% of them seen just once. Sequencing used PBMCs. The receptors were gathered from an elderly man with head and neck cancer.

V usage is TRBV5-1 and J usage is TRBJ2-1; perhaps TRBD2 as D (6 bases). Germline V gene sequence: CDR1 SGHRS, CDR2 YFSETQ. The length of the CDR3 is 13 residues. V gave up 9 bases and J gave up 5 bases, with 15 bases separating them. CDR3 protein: CATTIGGDNEQFF. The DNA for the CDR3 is TGCGCCACTACAATCGGGGGAGACAATGAGCAGTTCTTC.

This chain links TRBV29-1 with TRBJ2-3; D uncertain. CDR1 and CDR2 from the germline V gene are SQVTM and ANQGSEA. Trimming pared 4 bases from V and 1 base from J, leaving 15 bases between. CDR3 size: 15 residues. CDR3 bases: TGCAGCGTTGCTAGGGCGAATGGGGGCACAGATACGCAGTATTTT. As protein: CSVARANGGTDTQYF.

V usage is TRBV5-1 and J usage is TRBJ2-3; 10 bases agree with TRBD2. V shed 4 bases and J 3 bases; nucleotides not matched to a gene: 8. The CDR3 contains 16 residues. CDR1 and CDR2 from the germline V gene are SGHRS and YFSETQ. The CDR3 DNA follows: TGCGCCAGCAGCCCCGAGCTAGCGGGGGAGACAGATACGCAGTATTTT. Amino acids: CASSPELAGETDTQYF.

The chain's CDR3 is CASSYRAGGRNEQFF. CDR3 DNA: TGTGCCAGCAGTTATCGGGCAGGGGGACGGAATGAGCAGTTCTTC. The chain employs TRBV6-4 and TRBJ2-1, with TRBD1 matching over 7 bases. Germline-derived CDR1 and CDR2 are MRHNA and SNTAGT. The CDR3 sequence is 15 residues long. The junction had 11 bases not matched to a gene; V was cut back by 5 bases and J by 7 bases.

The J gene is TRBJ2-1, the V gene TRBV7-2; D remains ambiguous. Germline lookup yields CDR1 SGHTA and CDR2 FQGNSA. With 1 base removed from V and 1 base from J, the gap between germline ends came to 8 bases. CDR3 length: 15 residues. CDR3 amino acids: CASSLDGGSYNEQFF. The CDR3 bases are TGTGCCAGCAGCTTAGATGGTGGGTCCTACAATGAGCAGTTCTTC.

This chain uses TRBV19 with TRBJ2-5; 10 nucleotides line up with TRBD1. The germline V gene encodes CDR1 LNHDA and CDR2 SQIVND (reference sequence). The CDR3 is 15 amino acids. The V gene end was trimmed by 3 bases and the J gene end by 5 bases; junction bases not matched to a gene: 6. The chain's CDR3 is CASSIDRGLAETQYF. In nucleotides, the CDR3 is TGTGCCAGTAGTATCGACAGGGGGCTGGCGGAGACCCAGTACTTC.

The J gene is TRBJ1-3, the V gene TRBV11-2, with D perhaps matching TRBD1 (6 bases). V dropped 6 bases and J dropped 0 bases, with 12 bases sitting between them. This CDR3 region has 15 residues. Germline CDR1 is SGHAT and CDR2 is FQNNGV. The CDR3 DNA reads TGTGCCAGCAGTTGGACAGACTCCTCTGGAAACACCATATATTTT. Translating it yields CASSWTDSSGNTIYF.

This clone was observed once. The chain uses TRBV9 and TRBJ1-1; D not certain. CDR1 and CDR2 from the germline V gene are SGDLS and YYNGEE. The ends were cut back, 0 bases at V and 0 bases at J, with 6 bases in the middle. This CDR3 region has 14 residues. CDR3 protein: CASSVDPLNTEAFF. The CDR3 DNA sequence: TGTGCCAGCAGCGTAGATCCATTGAACACTGAAGCTTTCTTT.

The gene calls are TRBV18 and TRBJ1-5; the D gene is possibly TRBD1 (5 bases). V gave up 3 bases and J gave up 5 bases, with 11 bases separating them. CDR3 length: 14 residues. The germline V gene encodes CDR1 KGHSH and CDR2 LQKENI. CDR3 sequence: CASSPETGDQPQHF. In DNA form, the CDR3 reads TGTGCCAGCTCACCCGAGACGGGGGATCAGCCCCAGCATTTT.